These 32 T cell receptor beta chains were all obtained from the same sample, sequenced in a study of Ad26.COV2.S vaccination and SARS-CoV-2 variants. Using immunoSEQ multiplex PCR, the repertoire was profiled, and TCRdb retains in-frame clones only, with some absent. The data contain 85,000 to 95,000 clones, about four fifths of them singletons. The sample was peripheral blood, taken after recovery from COVID-19. The receptors shown here come from a human donor who had recovered from COVID-19.

This sequence joins TRBV6-4 and TRBJ2-3, with 10 bases that match TRBD2. The CDR3 is made up of 16 amino acids. Germline lookup yields CDR1 MRHNA and CDR2 SNTAGT. Losses at the gene ends were 0 bases for V and 4 bases for J; bases not matched to a gene: 4. As DNA, the CDR3 is TGTGCCAGCAGTGACTCAGCGGGAGGGCGCCCAGATACGCAGTATTTT. This sequence encodes CASSDSAGGRPDTQYF.

The chain combines TRBV19 with TRBJ1-1, with D unclear. V was clipped by 6 bases and J by 5 bases, with 13 bases between them. CDR1 LNHDA and CDR2 SQIVND come from the germline V gene (reference sequence). CDR3 length equals 13 residues. The CDR3 protein is CASSDGKWTEAFF. For the CDR3, the DNA is TGTGCCAGTAGCGACGGGAAATGGACTGAAGCTTTCTTT.

The chain recombines TRBV25-1 with TRBJ2-7; TRBD2 matches 12 bases. With 3 bases clipped from V and 3 bases from J, the junction kept 3 bases outside the gene matches. This CDR3 contains 15 residues. Germline CDR1 reads MGHDK; CDR2 reads SYGVNS. The CDR3 DNA reads as TGTGCCAGCAGTGACACACTAGCGGGAGGCTACGAGCAGTACTTC. Protein: CASSDTLAGGYEQYF.

V is TRBV7-8 and J is TRBJ2-1, with D possibly matching TRBD2 (6 bases). There are 12 residues in the CDR3. V was clipped by 10 bases and J by 10 bases, with 17 bases between them. The germline gives CDR1 SGHVS, CDR2 FQNEAQ. CDR3 loop: CATSAGPTEQFF. The CDR3 nucleotides read TGTGCCACCTCAGCGGGCCCGACCGAGCAGTTCTTC.

This chain links TRBV15 with TRBJ2-1, with 7 bases lining up with TRBD2. V lost 0 bases to trimming and J lost 4 bases; unmatched junction nucleotides: 9. Germline V lookup: CDR1 LNHNV, CDR2 YYDKDF (reference sequence). The CDR3 has 17 residues. The CDR3 DNA sequence: TGTGCCACCAGCAGAGATTCTCGGTCTAGCGGATACAATGAGCAGTTCTTC. Amino acids: CATSRDSRSSGYNEQFF.

This chain joins TRBV7-8 and TRBJ2-1, with 10 nucleotides matching TRBD2. The V and J ends lost 4 bases and 0 bases, in that order; junction bases with no gene match: 9. From germline, CDR1 is SGHVS and CDR2 FQNEAQ. The CDR3 runs 18 residues. The CDR3 sequence: CASSSPGLARFSYNEQFF. CDR3 DNA: TGTGCCAGCAGCTCTCCGGGACTAGCGCGATTCTCCTACAATGAGCAGTTCTTC.

This chain joins TRBV6-6 and TRBJ1-5, with D maybe TRBD1 (6 bases). Trimming cost V 2 bases and J 9 bases, with 14 bases left between them. Per germline, CDR1 MNHNY and CDR2 SVGAGI (reference sequence). There are 14 residues in the CDR3. The DNA for the CDR3 is TGTGCCAGCAGTTACGGGCAGGGGAATGGGCCCCAGCATTTT. Protein: CASSYGQGNGPQHF.

This chain joins TRBV5-1 and TRBJ2-4, with D uncertain. In germline, CDR1 is SGHRS, CDR2 YFSETQ. The CDR3 is made up of 14 amino acids. Trimming pared 0 bases from V and 3 bases from J, leaving 7 bases between. CDR3: CASSLGTDKNIQYF. CDR3 in DNA: TGCGCCAGCAGCTTGGGGACGGACAAAAACATTCAGTACTTC. Variable domain in full (rest from reference TRBV5-1 and TRBJ2-4): KAGVTQTPRYLIKTRGQQVTLSCSPISGHRSVSWYQQTPGQGLQFLFEYFSETQRNKGNFPGRFSGRQFSNSRSEMNVSTLELGDSALYLCASSLGTDKNIQYFGAGTRLSVL.

The count of this clone is one. This rearrangement joins TRBV11-3 to TRBJ1-6, with D unclear. This CDR3 spans 14 amino acids. The germline V and J ends were trimmed by 4 bases and 5 bases, with 9 bases remaining between them. Germline CDR1 reads SGHNT; CDR2 reads YENEEA. DNA for the CDR3: TGTGCCAGCAGCTCCTACATAAATAATTCACCCCTCCACTTT. Its protein is CASSSYINNSPLHF.

The J gene is TRBJ1-6, the V gene TRBV7-2; D gene ambiguous. Germline CDR1 and CDR2: SGHTA and FQGNSA. The CDR3 contains 18 residues. The ends were cut back, 0 bases at V and 0 bases at J, with 12 bases in the middle. CDR3 nucleotides: TGTGCCAGCAGCTTAGCGTTTGCTGGGAGCTCCTATAATTCACCCCTCCACTTT. It translates to CASSLAFAGSSYNSPLHF. The whole variable domain, filled in from reference TRBV7-2 and TRBJ1-6, reads GAGVSQSPSNKVTEKGKDVELRCDPISGHTALYWYRQSLGQGLEFLIYFQGNSAPDKSGLPSDRFSAERTGGSVSTLTIQRTQQEDSAVYLCASSLAFAGSSYNSPLHFGNGTRLTVT.

The gene calls are TRBV28 and TRBJ1-5; TRBD1 matches 11 bases. V was clipped by 5 bases and J by 6 bases; unmatched bases: 15. Looked up from germline, CDR1 is MDHEN and CDR2 is SYDVKM. The CDR3 spans 18 residues. CDR3 protein: CASSNEFSRDRGSQPQHF. CDR3 nucleotide sequence: TGTGCCAGCAGTAACGAATTTAGCCGGGACAGGGGGTCTCAGCCCCAGCATTTT.

The chain recombines TRBV19 with TRBJ1-2, with D uncertain. Germline V gene data show CDR1 as LNHDA and CDR2 as SQIVND (reference sequence). V lost 11 bases and J lost 7, with 29 bases in between. The CDR3 is 16 residues long. The chain's CDR3 is CACVWALDPSSSGYTF. The CDR3 nucleotides are TGTGCCTGCGTCTGGGCCCTTGACCCTTCAAGTAGTGGCTACACCTTC.

This clone was observed a few times. The chain employs TRBV2 and TRBJ2-1; perhaps TRBD2 as D (6 bases). Germline assignment: CDR1 SNHLY and CDR2 FYNNEI. Trimming took 3 bases from V and 9 from J, leaving 9 bases between them. This CDR3 contains 12 residues. CDR3: CASSEQGGEQFF. The CDR3 nucleotides read TGTGCCAGCAGTGAGCAGGGAGGTGAGCAGTTCTTC. Together with reference TRBV2 and TRBJ2-1, the CDR3 gives the full variable domain: EPEVTQTPSHQVTQMGQEVILRCVPISNHLYFYWYRQILGQKVEFLVSFYNNEISEKSEIFDDQFSVERPDGSNFTLKIRSTKLEDSAMYFCASSEQGGEQFFGPGTRLTVL.

The chain couples TRBV6-5 to TRBJ2-7, with TRBD1 matching 8 bases. The junction had 4 bases not matched to a gene; V was cut back by 5 bases and J by 7 bases. CDR1 is MNHEY and CDR2 is SVGAGI in the germline V gene. CDR3 size: 12 residues. CDR3 residues: CASSIQGDEQYF. The CDR3 bases are TGTGCCAGCAGTATACAGGGGGATGAGCAGTACTTC.

The CDR3 DNA is TGTGCCAGCAGCATAGGGACCCGGGGTCCCCTTTACAATGAGCAGTTCTTC. Its protein product is CASSIGTRGPLYNEQFF. V is TRBV21-1 and J is TRBJ2-1. TRBV21-1 is reported as a pseudogene. The CDR3 loop spans 17 amino acids.

The gene calls are TRBV9 and TRBJ2-5; a weak D match, TRBD1 (6 bases). Looked up from germline, CDR1 is SGDLS and CDR2 is YYNGEE. V shed 3 bases and J shed 1 base, with 25 bases lying between them. The CDR3 covers 19 residues. The CDR3: CASSGNRDTKSWAQETQYF. CDR3 nucleotides: TGTGCCAGCAGCGGGAACCGGGACACTAAATCTTGGGCCCAAGAGACCCAGTACTTC.

This chain links TRBV11-2 with TRBJ2-3, with 9 bases matching TRBD1. Germline loops: CDR1 SGHAT, CDR2 FQNNGV. After removal of 2 bases from V and 3 bases from J, the junction contained 3 bases not matched to a gene. The length of the CDR3 is 15 residues. CDR3 protein: CASSLRGQGTDTQYF. CDR3 bases: TGTGCCAGCAGCTTACGGGGACAGGGAACAGATACGCAGTATTTT. The full variable domain, completed using reference TRBV11-2 and TRBJ2-3, is EAGVAQSPRYKIIEKRQSVAFWCNPISGHATLYWYQQILGQGPKLLIQFQNNGVVDDSQLPKDRFSAERLKGVDSTLKIQPAKLEDSAVYLCASSLRGQGTDTQYFGPGTRLTVL.

The CDR3 protein is CASSIFQGGGYEQYF. In nucleotides, the CDR3 is TGTGCCAGCAGTATCTTTCAGGGGGGGGGCTACGAGCAGTACTTC. The genes are TRBV27 and TRBJ2-7; tentatively, D is TRBD1 or TRBD2 (7 bases each). The CDR3 sequence is 15 residues long. V was clipped by 5 bases and J by 3 bases, with 17 bases between them. Germline V CDR1 and CDR2: MNHEY, SMNVEV (reference sequence).

This chain links TRBV5-4 with TRBJ2-5; TRBD2 agrees at 9 bases. V trimming: 3 bases; J trimming: 4 bases; junction bases outside the gene matches: 10. The CDR3 extends over 16 amino acids. The germline gives CDR1 SGHNT, CDR2 YYREEE (reference sequence). The CDR3 DNA reads TGTGCCAGCAGCTCAAGGTTAGCGGGAGTAGGAGAGACCCAGTACTTC. It encodes CASSSRLAGVGETQYF.

The chain carries TRBV19 and TRBJ2-7; 10 positions agree with TRBD2. Germline CDR1 and CDR2: LNHDA and SQIVND (reference sequence). This CDR3 region has 15 residues. V gave up 5 bases and J gave up 3 bases; unmatched junction bases: 7. In DNA, the CDR3 is TGTGCCAGTAGTCCACGGACTAGCGGACGCTACGAGCAGTACTTC. This encodes CASSPRTSGRYEQYF.

This clone was found a few times. The chain combines TRBV3-1 (or the pseudogene TRBV3-2) with TRBJ1-1; D gene uncertain. Germline V gene data show CDR1 as LGHDT and CDR2 as YNNKEL (reference sequence). The CDR3 spans 12 residues. Between the trimmed V and J ends, which lost 0 bases and 8 bases, there was a span of 7 bases. CDR3 sequence (DNA): TGTGCCAGCAGCCAAGACCGGGCCGAAGCTTTCTTT. Translating gives CASSQDRAEAFF.

The rearrangement links TRBV27 to TRBJ1-5; D remains ambiguous. The V end was cut by 3 bases, the J end by 0 bases, with 15 bases between. The CDR3 loop spans 17 amino acids. Germline V CDR1 and CDR2: MNHEY, SMNVEV (reference sequence). This chain's CDR3 is CASSFRAEDYSNQPQHF. The CDR3 DNA reads TGTGCCAGCAGTTTTCGGGCAGAAGATTATAGCAATCAGCCCCAGCATTTT.

This sequence joins TRBV27 and TRBJ2-5; unclear D gene. V was pared by 8 bases and J by 3 bases, with 7 bases between. The CDR3 loop spans 11 amino acids. CDR1 is MNHEY, CDR2 SMNVEV, per germline (reference sequence). CDR3 in DNA: TGTGCCAGCGTGAGAAAAGAGACCCAGTACTTC. This gives the protein CASVRKETQYF.

This rearrangement joins TRBV4-3 to TRBJ2-3, with D tentatively TRBD2 (5 bases). Germline CDR1 LGHNA, CDR2 YSLEER. Trimming left V 8 bases short and J 2 bases short, with 11 bases between. The CDR3 has 13 amino acids. The CDR3 nucleotides are TGCGCCAGCGGACGAGGGTACACAGATACGCAGTATTTT. As protein: CASGRGYTDTQYF.

The chain joins TRBV3-1 (or the pseudogene TRBV3-2) to TRBJ1-2; the D is unclear. Germline CDR1 reads LGHDT; CDR2 reads YNNKEL (reference sequence). V was cut by 0 bases and J by 4 bases, with 12 bases left in between. There are 15 residues in the CDR3. This CDR3 is CASSQEPSSFYGYTF. CDR3 DNA: TGTGCCAGCAGCCAAGAACCCTCCTCCTTCTATGGCTACACCTTC.

This chain's CDR3 is CASRDGNTDTQYF. The CDR3 nucleotides are TGTGCCAGCAGGGACGGGAACACAGATACGCAGTATTTT. This chain joins TRBV12-3 or TRBV12-4 and TRBJ2-3; D is perhaps TRBD2 (5 bases). Trimming shortened V by 6 bases and J by 2 bases, and 9 bases separated the two germline ends. The CDR3 loop spans 13 amino acids.

The rearrangement links TRBV29-1 to TRBJ1-4; 7 bases align to TRBD1. This CDR3 has 13 amino acids. The germline gives CDR1 SQVTM, CDR2 ANQGSEA. With V trimmed by 7 bases and J by 10 bases, 12 bases remained unmatched. Written as DNA, the CDR3 is TGCAGCGCCGAGACAGGGAACGACGTAAAACTGTTTTTT. It codes for CSAETGNDVKLFF.

V usage is TRBV6-6 and J usage is TRBJ2-7; 8 positions agree with TRBD1. V gave up 2 bases and J gave up 5 bases; unmatched junction bases: 11. Germline CDR1 is MNHNY and CDR2 is SVGAGI (reference sequence). The CDR3 extends over 16 amino acids. Written as DNA, the CDR3 is TGTGCCAGCAGTTACCCGGTCGCAGGGGGCATAAACGAGCAGTACTTC. Protein: CASSYPVAGGINEQYF.

The V and J genes are TRBV10-3 and TRBJ2-3; TRBD2 agrees at 7 bases. Germline V CDR1 and CDR2: ENHRY, SYGVKD. CDR3 size: 15 residues. V was clipped by 0 bases and J by 3 bases; unmatched bases: 3. CDR3 amino acids: CAISESLATTDTQYF. The CDR3 bases are TGTGCCATCAGTGAGTCACTAGCGACTACAGATACGCAGTATTTT.

A remark on this clone: The same CDR3 arises from other DNA sequences in this sample as well. The CDR3 sequence is CASRSPNQPQHF. CDR3 coding DNA: TGTGCCAGCAGATCACCTAATCAGCCCCAGCATTTT. V gene TRBV28 combines with J gene TRBJ1-5, with unresolved D. CDR3 size: 12 residues. V was trimmed by 6 bases and J by 4 bases, leaving 7 bases between them. In germline, CDR1 is MDHEN, CDR2 SYDVKM.

This clone was counted between two and nine times. The gene calls are TRBV5-1 and TRBJ1-1; no firm D call. Germline V gene sequence: CDR1 SGHRS, CDR2 YFSETQ. The CDR3 spans 14 residues. V lost 0 bases, J lost 4 bases, and 10 bases lay in between. Here the CDR3 DNA reads TGCGCCAGCAGCTTGGTTATATCGGCCACTGAAGCTTTCTTT. It codes for CASSLVISATEAFF.

The chain has TRBV12-5 and TRBJ2-7; TRBD2 matches at 15 bases. The CDR3 extends over 19 amino acids. V lost 1 base to trimming and J lost 4 bases; unmatched junction nucleotides: 11. Per the germline V gene, CDR1 is LGHNT and CDR2 is FRNRAP. CDR3 amino acids: CASGLAEGLAGGGGYEQYF. CDR3 sequence (DNA): TGTGCTAGTGGTTTGGCTGAAGGACTAGCGGGAGGGGGGGGATACGAGCAGTACTTC. The full variable domain, completed using reference TRBV12-5 and TRBJ2-7, is DARVTQTPRHKVTEMGQEVTMRCQPILGHNTVFWYRQTMMQGLELLAYFRNRAPLDDSGMPKDRFSAEMPDATLATLKIQPSEPRDSAVYFCASGLAEGLAGGGGYEQYFGPGTRLTVT.